Each of the 29 T cell receptor beta chains below was sequenced from the same sample in a study of graft-versus-host responses after intestinal transplantation. Antigens of these TCRs are unknown. Sequencing was performed with immunoSEQ multiplex PCR; in TCRdb, only in-frame clones are kept and a portion is missing. The sample has tens of thousands of clones, about 95% seen once. The source was unstimulated CD8+ T cells sorted from spleen or lymph node cells, collected before transplant. The source of these receptors is a human donor who was the organ donor for an intestinal transplant.

The V call is TRBV19, the J call TRBJ1-1, with 8 positions matching TRBD1. The V segment lost 5 bases and the J segment 5 bases; nucleotides outside the gene matches: 4. In germline, CDR1 is LNHDA, CDR2 SQIVND (reference sequence). The CDR3 loop spans 13 amino acids. DNA of the CDR3: TGTGCCAGTAGTGTCACAGGGGGTACTGAAGCTTTCTTT. This sequence encodes CASSVTGGTEAFF.

The genes are TRBV11-2 and TRBJ2-1, with 7 bases lining up with TRBD1. Germline V lookup: CDR1 SGHAT, CDR2 FQNNGV. J gave up 0 bases and V 1 base, and 12 bases lay outside the gene matches. The CDR3 contains 19 residues. This chain's CDR3 is CASSLALYYRGSSYNEQFF. The CDR3 DNA sequence: TGTGCCAGCAGCTTAGCCCTATACTACAGGGGTTCCTCCTACAATGAGCAGTTCTTC.

V is TRBV13 and J is TRBJ2-3; a possible D gene is TRBD2 (5 bases). Trimming took off 5 bases at V and 4 bases at J, with 16 bases between the two ends. This CDR3 spans 15 amino acids. Per the germline V gene, CDR1 is PRHDT and CDR2 is FYEKMQ (reference sequence). This CDR3 is CASSPSLGIADTQYF. DNA of the CDR3: TGTGCCAGCAGCCCCAGCCTCGGGATCGCAGATACGCAGTATTTT. The entire variable domain, with the rest obtained from reference TRBV13 and TRBJ2-3, is as follows: AAGVIQSPRHLIKEKRETATLKCYPIPRHDTVYWYQQGPGQDPQFLISFYEKMQSDKGSIPDRFSAQQFSDYHSELNMSSLELGDSALYFCASSPSLGIADTQYFGPGTRLTVL.

The CDR3 region is CASSQDFGADPYGYTF. In nucleotides, the CDR3 is TGCGCCAGCAGCCAAGATTTTGGGGCGGACCCCTATGGCTACACCTTC. This rearrangement joins TRBV4-3 to TRBJ1-2; maybe TRBD1 (5 bases). The CDR3 is made up of 16 amino acids. Per the germline V gene, CDR1 is LGHNA and CDR2 is YSLEER. The germline V and J ends were trimmed by 0 bases and 4 bases, with 15 bases remaining between them.

V and J are TRBV11-1 and TRBJ2-5; D is perhaps TRBD1 (5 bases). The CDR3 runs to 14 residues. The V gene lost 2 bases and the J gene lost 1 base, with 8 bases spanning the gap. The germline V gene encodes CDR1 SGHAT and CDR2 FQDESV (reference sequence). The CDR3 loop is CASSLQGPQETQYF. DNA of the CDR3: TGTGCCAGCAGCTTACAGGGTCCCCAAGAGACCCAGTACTTC.

V gene TRBV13 combines with J gene TRBJ2-1; possible D gene TRBD1, 6 bases. The CDR3 has 13 residues. CDR1 and CDR2 from the germline V gene are PRHDT and FYEKMQ (reference sequence). The V gene lost 5 bases and the J gene lost 5 bases, with 10 bases spanning the gap. CDR3 sequence (DNA): TGTGCCAGCAGCAACAGGGAAGACAATGAGCAGTTCTTC. It encodes CASSNREDNEQFF. The whole variable domain, remainder taken from reference TRBV13 and TRBJ2-1, is AAGVIQSPRHLIKEKRETATLKCYPIPRHDTVYWYQQGPGQDPQFLISFYEKMQSDKGSIPDRFSAQQFSDYHSELNMSSLELGDSALYFCASSNREDNEQFFGPGTRLTVL.

The CDR3 region is CASSFWSSSYNEQFF. Written as DNA, the CDR3 is TGTGCCAGCAGCTTTTGGTCGAGCTCCTACAATGAGCAGTTCTTC. This sequence joins TRBV11-2 and TRBJ2-1; D gene ambiguous. Per germline, CDR1 SGHAT and CDR2 FQNNGV. Trimming left V 3 bases short and J 0 bases short, with 9 bases between. The CDR3 is 15 amino acids.

This chain joins TRBV6-1 and TRBJ2-7; tentative D call: TRBD2 (6 bases). The V gene lost 5 bases and the J gene lost 2 bases, with 10 bases spanning the gap. Looked up from germline, CDR1 is MNHNS and CDR2 is SASEGT. The CDR3 contains 13 residues. DNA of the CDR3: TGTGCCAGCAGTTATGGGGGGACCTACGAGCAGTACTTC. Translated: CASSYGGTYEQYF.

V gene TRBV7-9 combines with J gene TRBJ2-5, with unresolved D. The V gene's germline CDR1 is SEHNR and CDR2 FQNEAQ (reference sequence). The V end was cut by 4 bases, the J end by 5 bases, with 8 bases between. CDR3 length: 12 amino acids. CDR3 in amino acids: CASSSRMETQYF. As DNA, the CDR3 is TGTGCCAGCAGCTCGAGGATGGAGACCCAGTACTTC.

A single count supports this clone. This chain connects TRBV7-2 to TRBJ1-6; D call uncertain. The CDR3 contains 19 residues. Trimming took 3 bases from V and 0 from J, leaving 18 bases between them. Germline V gene data show CDR1 as SGHTA and CDR2 as FQGNSA. Here the CDR3 reads CASSFTATVPGSYNSPLHF. Written as DNA, the CDR3 is TGTGCCAGCAGCTTCACAGCAACAGTACCCGGCTCCTATAATTCACCCCTCCACTTT.

J is TRBJ2-1 and V is TRBV10-3, with D perhaps matching TRBD2 (7 bases). Germline V gene lookup returns CDR1 ENHRY and CDR2 SYGVKD. Trimming shortened V by 1 base and J by 5 bases, and 12 bases separated the two germline ends. This CDR3 region has 15 residues. This CDR3 reads CAISEWVGGDNEQFF. CDR3 coding DNA: TGTGCCATCAGTGAGTGGGTAGGGGGGGACAATGAGCAGTTCTTC.

The V and J genes are TRBV4-1 and TRBJ1-1; the D is unclear. V lost 2 bases to trimming and J lost 2 bases, with 9 bases between them. The CDR3 contains 14 residues. Germline CDR1 reads MGHRA; CDR2 reads YSYEKL. CDR3 in DNA: TGCGCCAGCAGCCAATCCCGTGGAAACACTGAAGCTTTCTTT. Translated: CASSQSRGNTEAFF.

This clone turned up a few times. The chain links TRBV7-3 to TRBJ2-3, with 7 bases identical to TRBD2. The V gene's germline CDR1 is SGHTA and CDR2 FQGTGA. Losses at the gene ends were 2 bases for V and 1 base for J; bases not matched to a gene: 0. The CDR3 is 14 residues long. In nucleotides, the CDR3 is TGTGCCAGCAGCTTAGCGGGGGGCACAGATACGCAGTATTTT. Translating gives CASSLAGGTDTQYF.

The chain links TRBV7-2 to TRBJ2-3; D might be TRBD1 (6 bases). V gave up 1 base and J gave up 1 base, with 18 bases separating them. This CDR3 is 18 amino acids long. CDR1 SGHTA and CDR2 FQGNSA come from the germline V gene. CDR3 in amino acids: CASSLDVRSRTGTDTQYF. The CDR3, as DNA: TGTGCCAGCAGCTTAGACGTCAGATCCCGGACAGGCACAGATACGCAGTATTTT.

The chain couples TRBV15 to TRBJ1-6; D is ambiguous. V shed 0 bases and J shed 3 bases, with 6 bases lying between them. Germline assignment: CDR1 LNHNV and CDR2 YYDKDF (reference sequence). The CDR3 runs to 15 residues. This chain's CDR3 is CATSRDAGYNSPLHF. The DNA for the CDR3 is TGTGCCACCAGCAGAGACGCAGGCTATAATTCACCCCTCCACTTT. The full variable domain, its missing parts supplied by reference TRBV15 and TRBJ1-6, is DAMVIQNPRYQVTQFGKPVTLSCSQTLNHNVMYWYQQKSSQAPKLLFHYYDKDFNNEADTPDNFQSRRPNTSFCFLDIRSPGLGDTAMYLCATSRDAGYNSPLHFGNGTRLTVT.

This clone was recorded once. The chain links TRBV7-8 to TRBJ1-5; weak D call: TRBD1 (5 bases). The germline gives CDR1 SGHVS, CDR2 FQNEAQ. V gave up 4 bases and J gave up 3 bases, with 10 bases separating them. The CDR3 sequence is 14 residues long. The CDR3 DNA sequence: TGTGCCAGCAGCTGGCAGGGAATCAATCAGCCCCAGCATTTT. Protein sequence: CASSWQGINQPQHF.

This clone came up once. This chain joins TRBV15 and TRBJ1-1, with 9 nucleotides matching TRBD1. The CDR3 is 16 residues long. J was trimmed by 4 bases and V by 1 base; bases with no gene match: 7. Germline V gene data show CDR1 as LNHNV and CDR2 as YYDKDF (reference sequence). The CDR3 region is CATSRGFGTGTTEAFF. For the CDR3, the DNA is TGTGCCACCAGCAGAGGATTCGGGACAGGGACCACTGAAGCTTTCTTT.

The rearrangement uses TRBV9 and TRBJ2-1; D is possibly TRBD1 or TRBD2 (5 bases each). The CDR3 is 18 residues long. Germline V gene sequence: CDR1 SGDLS, CDR2 YYNGEE. The ends were cut back, 3 bases at V and 4 bases at J, with 23 bases in the middle. In DNA, the CDR3 is TGTGCCAGCAGCGCCCGGGACCCGTGGTTGGTGCGTTACAATGAGCAGTTCTTC. It translates to CASSARDPWLVRYNEQFF.

The V call is TRBV4-1, the J call TRBJ2-7, with a weak D call TRBD2 (7 bases). CDR3 length: 16 amino acids. The germline CDR1 and CDR2 sequences are MGHRA and YSYEKL. Deletions cut 1 base from V and 0 bases from J, with 13 bases between. The CDR3 nucleotides are TGCGCCAGCAGCCAAGTAATAGGGGGGGGCTCCTACGAGCAGTACTTC. As protein: CASSQVIGGGSYEQYF.

This clone is a singleton in its sample. The V gene is TRBV7-8, the J gene TRBJ1-6; D gene uncertain. Trimming removed 5 bases at V and 0 bases at J, with 14 bases between. The CDR3 has 17 amino acids. Germline CDR1 reads SGHVS; CDR2 reads FQNEAQ. The CDR3 here is CASSKSTDSSYNSPLHF. DNA for the CDR3: TGTGCCAGCAGCAAATCGACGGATAGCTCCTATAATTCACCCCTCCACTTT.

This clone has just a few counts. The rearrangement links TRBV7-9 to TRBJ1-2; D is unresolved. The CDR3 has 13 amino acids. With 2 bases removed from V and 4 bases from J, the gap between germline ends came to 8 bases. Germline lookup yields CDR1 SEHNR and CDR2 FQNEAQ (reference sequence). This CDR3 reads CASSLSGFYGYTF. The CDR3 DNA reads TGTGCCAGCAGCTTATCCGGCTTCTATGGCTACACCTTC. Full variable domain (remainder filled in from reference TRBV7-9 and TRBJ1-2): DTGVSQNPRHKITKRGQNVTFRCDPISEHNRLYWYRQTLGQGPEFLTYFQNEAQLEKSRLLSDRFSAERPKGSFSTLEIQRTEQGDSAMYLCASSLSGFYGYTFGSGTRLTVV.

The rearrangement uses TRBV6-5 and TRBJ1-2; no firm D call. Germline-derived CDR1 and CDR2 are MNHEY and SVGAGI. The CDR3 is 12 amino acids. V lost 2 bases and J 2 bases, leaving 3 bases between the germline ends. The CDR3 loop is CASSYGNYGYTF. The CDR3 DNA reads TGTGCCAGCAGTTACGGGAACTATGGCTACACCTTC.

The rearrangement uses TRBV11-2 and TRBJ1-1; 9 nucleotides line up with TRBD1. The V and J ends lost 5 bases and 1 base, in that order; junction bases with no gene match: 8. In germline, CDR1 is SGHAT, CDR2 FQNNGV. This CDR3 comprises 16 residues. The CDR3 DNA reads TGTGCCAGCAGCACCGGACAGGGGTGGTGGAACACTGAAGCTTTCTTT. Encoded protein: CASSTGQGWWNTEAFF.

The genes are TRBV4-3 and TRBJ2-1; 9 nucleotides agree with TRBD2. Germline V gives CDR1 LGHNA, CDR2 YSLEER. The trim removed 1 base at V and 8 bases at J, leaving 6 bases unmatched. This CDR3 is built from 15 residues. The CDR3 DNA reads TGCGCCAGCAGCCAAGCTAGCGGGGCGCTCTATGAGCAGTTCTTC. It codes for CASSQASGALYEQFF.

J is TRBJ1-6 and V is TRBV10-1; 9 nucleotides line up with TRBD1. Germline trimming cut 1 base from V and 7 bases from J; bases unmatched to any gene: 8. The CDR3 runs 17 residues. Germline CDR1 WNHNN, CDR2 SYGVQD (reference sequence). The CDR3: CASSEFVGQGRNSPLHF. CDR3 sequence (DNA): TGCGCCAGCAGTGAGTTCGTGGGACAGGGACGGAATTCACCCCTCCACTTT.

This chain joins TRBV19 and TRBJ1-5, with D possibly being TRBD1 (5 bases). Germline CDR1 and CDR2: LNHDA and SQIVND (reference sequence). The CDR3 covers 16 residues. Trimming shortened V by 6 bases and J by 2 bases, and 17 bases separated the two germline ends. The CDR3 loop is CASSVYGGPGNQPQHF. The CDR3 DNA reads TGTGCCAGTAGCGTATACGGGGGACCAGGCAATCAGCCCCAGCATTTT.

This clone was counted a single time. V gene TRBV10-3 combines with J gene TRBJ2-3, with 9 bases matching TRBD2. Germline trimming cut 2 bases from V and 2 bases from J; bases unmatched to any gene: 11. The V gene's germline CDR1 is ENHRY and CDR2 SYGVKD. The CDR3 loop spans 18 amino acids. CDR3 sequence reads: CAISEPRGASGDTDTQYF. The CDR3 coding sequence is TGTGCCATCAGTGAGCCGAGGGGGGCTAGCGGGGACACAGATACGCAGTATTTT.

The V and J genes are TRBV23-1 and TRBJ1-6; D is unresolved. TRBV23-1 qualifies as an ORF whose function is uncertain. The CDR3 is 16 residues long. The V gene lost 4 bases and the J gene lost 9 bases, with 19 bases spanning the gap. CDR3 amino acids: CASSLSGLRPSSPLHF. As DNA, the CDR3 is TGCGCCAGCAGTCTCTCGGGCCTGAGGCCTAGTTCACCCCTCCACTTT.

This chain joins TRBV7-2 and TRBJ2-3; 7 nucleotides align to TRBD1. Germline trimming cut 8 bases from V and 4 bases from J; bases unmatched to any gene: 12. The CDR3 contains 15 residues. Germline-derived CDR1 and CDR2 are SGHTA and FQGNSA. The CDR3 sequence is CASRPEQGRADTQYF. In nucleotides, the CDR3 is TGTGCCAGCCGTCCTGAACAGGGGCGGGCAGATACGCAGTATTTT.